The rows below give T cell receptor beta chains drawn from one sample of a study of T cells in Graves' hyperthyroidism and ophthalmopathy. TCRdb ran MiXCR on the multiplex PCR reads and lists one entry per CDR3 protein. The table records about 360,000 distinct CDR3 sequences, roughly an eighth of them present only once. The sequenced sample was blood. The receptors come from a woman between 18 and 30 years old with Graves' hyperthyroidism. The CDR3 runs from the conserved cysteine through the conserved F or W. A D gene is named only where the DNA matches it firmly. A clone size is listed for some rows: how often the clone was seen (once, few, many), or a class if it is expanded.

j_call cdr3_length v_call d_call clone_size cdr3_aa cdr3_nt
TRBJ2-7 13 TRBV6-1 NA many CASSTGSTYEQYF TGTGCCAGCAGTACCGGTAGCACCTACGAGCAGTACTTC
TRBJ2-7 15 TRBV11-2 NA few CASSLVPSSSYGQYF TGTGCCAGCAGCTTAGTTCCGTCGAGCTCCTACGGGCAGTACTTC
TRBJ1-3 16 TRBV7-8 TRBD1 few CASSVTGGDSGNTIYF TGTGCCAGCAGCGTGACAGGGGGCGACTCTGGAAACACCATATATTTT
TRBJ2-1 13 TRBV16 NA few CASSQSPDGEQFF TGTGCCAGCAGCCAATCCCCTGACGGAGAGCAGTTCTTC
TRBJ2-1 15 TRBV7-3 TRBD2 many CASSFDSGGYNEQFF TGTGCCAGCAGCTTTGATAGCGGGGGGTACAATGAGCAGTTCTTC
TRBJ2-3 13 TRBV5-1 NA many CASSLLPGDTQYF TGCGCCAGCAGCTTGCTCCCTGGTGATACGCAGTATTTT
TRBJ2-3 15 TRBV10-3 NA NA CAISESTASGDTQYF TGTGCCATCAGTGAGTCTACAGCCTCAGGAGATACGCAGTATTTT
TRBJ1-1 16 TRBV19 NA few CASSTVYIDTNTEAFF TGTGCCAGTAGTACCGTCTATATCGATACGAACACTGAAGCTTTCTTT
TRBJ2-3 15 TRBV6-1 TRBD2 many CASSYGGVSTDTQYF TGTGCCAGCAGTTACGGGGGGGTAAGCACAGATACGCAGTATTTT
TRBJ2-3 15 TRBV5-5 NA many CASRGDGGSSDTQYF TGTGCCAGCAGAGGGGACGGTGGTTCTTCGGATACGCAGTATTTT
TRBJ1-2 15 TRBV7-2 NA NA CASSLEANPLYGYTF TGTGCCAGCAGCTTAGAGGCGAACCCCCTCTATGGCTACACCTTC
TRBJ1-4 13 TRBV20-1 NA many CSARDREVEKLFF TGCAGTGCTAGAGACAGGGAGGTTGAAAAACTGTTTTTT
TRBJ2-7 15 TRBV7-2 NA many CASSPLERLSYEQYF TGTGCCAGCAGCCCCTTGGAGCGCCTCTCCTACGAGCAGTACTTC
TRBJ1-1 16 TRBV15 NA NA CATSRDLTGPNTEAFF TGTGCCACCAGCAGAGATCTCACGGGCCCGAACACTGAAGCTTTCTTT
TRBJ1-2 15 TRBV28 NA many CASSSSGGLDYGYTF TGTGCCAGCTCATCCTCCGGTGGGCTCGACTATGGCTACACCTTC
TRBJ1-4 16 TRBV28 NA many CAATGGVIATNEKLFF TGTGCCGCCACTGGGGGGGTTATTGCAACTAATGAAAAACTGTTTTTT
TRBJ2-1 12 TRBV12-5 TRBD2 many CAAGGPWNEQFF TGTGCTGCGGGGGGGCCTTGGAATGAGCAGTTCTTC
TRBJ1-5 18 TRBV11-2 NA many CASSSDRFPSVSNQPQHF TGTGCCAGCAGCTCTGACAGGTTCCCCTCCGTCAGCAATCAGCCCCAGCATTTT
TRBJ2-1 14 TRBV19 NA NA CASSIDLGSVGQFF TGTGCCAGTAGTATAGATCTAGGATCGGTGGGACAGTTCTTC
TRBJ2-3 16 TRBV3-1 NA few CASSRRTLPVTDTQYF TGTGCCAGCAGCCGTCGGACTCTCCCCGTAACAGATACGCAGTATTTT
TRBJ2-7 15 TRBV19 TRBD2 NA CASSIATSGPYEQYF TGTGCCAGTAGTATAGCGACTAGCGGACCCTACGAGCAGTACTTC
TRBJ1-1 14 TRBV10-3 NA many CAISGIGKNTEAFF TGTGCCATCAGTGGCATAGGAAAGAACACTGAAGCTTTCTTT
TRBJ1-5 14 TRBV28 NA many CASRIRAANQPQHF TGTGCCAGCAGGATCCGGGCCGCTAATCAGCCCCAGCATTTT
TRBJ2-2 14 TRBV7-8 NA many CASSRFNHTGELFF TGTGCCAGCAGCCGATTTAACCACACCGGGGAGCTGTTTTTT
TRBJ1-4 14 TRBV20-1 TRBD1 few CSGTYGTENEKLFF TGCAGTGGCACCTACGGGACAGAGAATGAAAAACTGTTTTTT
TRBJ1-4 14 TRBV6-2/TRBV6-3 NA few CASSPSGRNEKLFF TGTGCCAGCAGCCCCTCCGGCAGGAATGAAAAACTGTTTTTT
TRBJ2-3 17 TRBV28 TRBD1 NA CASSLDGQGRNTDTQYF TGTGCCAGCAGCTTAGATGGACAGGGGCGAAACACAGATACGCAGTATTTT
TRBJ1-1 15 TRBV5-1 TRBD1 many CASSLWTGRNTEAFF TGCGCCAGCAGCTTGTGGACAGGCCGAAACACTGAAGCTTTCTTT
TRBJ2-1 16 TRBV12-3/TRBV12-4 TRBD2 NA CASCSGTSGRDNEQFF TGTGCCAGCTGCTCCGGGACTAGCGGGAGGGACAATGAGCAGTTCTTC
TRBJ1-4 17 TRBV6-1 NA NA CASSYAFRRGFNEKLFF TGTGCCAGCAGTTACGCGTTTCGACGGGGCTTTAATGAAAAACTGTTTTTT
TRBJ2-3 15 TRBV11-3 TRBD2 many CASSPSGSSTDTQYF TGTGCCAGCAGCCCTAGCGGATCTAGCACAGATACGCAGTATTTT
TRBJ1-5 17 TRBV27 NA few CASSPQRRDYSNQPQHF TGTGCCAGCAGTCCCCAGCGAAGGGACTATAGCAATCAGCCCCAGCATTTT
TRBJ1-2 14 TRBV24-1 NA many CATSDLTTGRGYTF TGTGCCACCAGTGATTTGACTACAGGGCGAGGCTACACCTTC
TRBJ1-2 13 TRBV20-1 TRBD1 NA CSALKQGDYGYTF TGCAGTGCTCTAAAACAGGGGGATTATGGCTACACCTTC
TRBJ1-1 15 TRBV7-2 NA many CASSFEGGAGSEAFF TGTGCCAGCAGCTTCGAGGGTGGCGCGGGGAGTGAAGCTTTCTTT
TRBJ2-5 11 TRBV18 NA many CASSPGETQYF TGTGCCAGCAGCCCAGGGGAGACCCAGTACTTC
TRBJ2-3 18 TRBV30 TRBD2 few CAWSVGGTSGMGSDTQYF TGTGCCTGGAGTGTGGGGGGGACTAGCGGGATGGGGTCAGATACGCAGTATTTT
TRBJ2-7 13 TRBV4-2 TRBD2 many CASSPRREGEQYF TGTGCCAGCAGCCCTCGCCGGGAGGGCGAGCAGTACTTC
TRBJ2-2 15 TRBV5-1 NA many CASSLVAEGTGELFF TGCGCCAGCAGCTTGGTTGCGGAGGGGACCGGGGAGCTGTTTTTT
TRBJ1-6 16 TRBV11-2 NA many CASSPGDRTYNSPLHF TGTGCCAGCAGCCCTGGGGACCGCACCTATAATTCACCCCTCCACTTT
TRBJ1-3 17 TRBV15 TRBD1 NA CATSPNPYRGRENTIYF TGTGCCACCAGCCCAAACCCTTACAGGGGGCGCGAAAACACCATATATTTT
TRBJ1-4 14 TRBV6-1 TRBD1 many CASLRGPANEKLFF TGTGCCAGCCTCAGGGGGCCAGCTAATGAAAAACTGTTTTTT
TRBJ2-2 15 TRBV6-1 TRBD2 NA CASLSGGLPTGELFF TGTGCCAGCCTTAGCGGGGGGCTACCCACCGGGGAGCTGTTTTTT
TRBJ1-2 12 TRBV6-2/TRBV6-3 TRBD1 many CASSTGVYGYTF TGCGCCAGCAGTACAGGGGTCTATGGCTACACCTTC